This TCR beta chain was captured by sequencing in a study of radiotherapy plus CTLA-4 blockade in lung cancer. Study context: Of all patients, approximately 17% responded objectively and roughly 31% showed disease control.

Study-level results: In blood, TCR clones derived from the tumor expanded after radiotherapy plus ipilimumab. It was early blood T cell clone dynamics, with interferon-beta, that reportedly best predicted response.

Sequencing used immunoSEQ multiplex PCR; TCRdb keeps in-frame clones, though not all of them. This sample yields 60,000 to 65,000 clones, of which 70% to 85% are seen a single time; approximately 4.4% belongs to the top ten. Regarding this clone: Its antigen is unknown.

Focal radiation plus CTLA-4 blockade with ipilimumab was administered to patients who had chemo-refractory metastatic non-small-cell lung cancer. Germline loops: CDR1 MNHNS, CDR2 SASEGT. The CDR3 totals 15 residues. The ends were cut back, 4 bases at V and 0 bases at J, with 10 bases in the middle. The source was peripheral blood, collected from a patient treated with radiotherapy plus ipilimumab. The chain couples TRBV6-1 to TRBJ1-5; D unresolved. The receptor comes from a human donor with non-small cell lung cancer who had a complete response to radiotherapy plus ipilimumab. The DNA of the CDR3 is TGTGCCAGCAGTGCCCTGACTTATAGCAATCAGCCCCAGCATTTT. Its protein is CASSALTYSNQPQHF.